This T cell receptor (beta chain) came from a study of post-analysis software for immune sequencing data. The wider study: As for disease course, relapsing-remitting, secondary progressive and progressive-relapsing multiple sclerosis were all included. Study observations and caveats: Controls had significantly higher normalized Chao1 diversity than multiple sclerosis patients. By F measure, samples from a shared preparation batch strongly co-clustered.

This clonotype has a handful of counts. Its antigen remains unidentified. Unique molecular identifiers were carried by the TCR beta cDNA libraries. It was from roughly 1.1 to 9.2 million T cells that about 500,000 cDNA molecules came. TCRdb analysed the PCR reads with MiXCR anew, one entry per CDR3 protein. This sample has approximately 440,000 distinct CDR3 sequences, with under 55% found just once. The receptor was isolated from a girl under 18 with multiple sclerosis. Sequencing was done on a sample of blood.

The CDR3 sequence is CASTVRVSDLNEKLFF. In nucleotides, the CDR3 is TGTGCCAGCACCGTAAGGGTTTCGGACCTTAATGAAAAACTGTTTTTT. This rearrangement joins TRBV12-3 or TRBV12-4 to TRBJ1-4; no reliable D call. The CDR3 loop spans 16 amino acids. Trimming took off 7 bases at V and 4 bases at J, with 19 bases between the two ends.